These 21 T cell receptor beta chains were sequenced from one sample in a study of spatial heterogeneity in lung cancer. MiXCR, run by TCRdb on the 5' RACE reads, gives a single entry per CDR3 protein. Of 110,000 or so distinct CDR3 sequences in the sample, approximately 10% were seen once. The time point is: blood at routine non-recurrence follow-up after resection. The source was PBMCs, collected at follow-up. These receptors all stem from a female donor with early-stage non-small cell lung cancer.

The chain combines TRBV2 with TRBJ1-2; possibly TRBD1 for D (5 bases). The CDR3 totals 12 residues. Trimming cost V 5 bases and J 10 bases, with 14 bases left between them. CDR1 and CDR2 (germline): SNHLY, FYNNEI. This chain's CDR3 is CASSTRGDHYTF. The CDR3 coding sequence is TGTGCCAGCAGTACAAGGGGTGATCACTACACCTTC.

This clonotype appeared many times. The chain recombines TRBV10-3 with TRBJ2-3, with TRBD1 matching over 9 bases. The CDR3 has 14 amino acids. Looked up from germline, CDR1 is ENHRY and CDR2 is SYGVKD. Trimming removed 5 bases from V and 4 bases from J; junction bases left unmatched: 4. CDR3 nucleotides: TGTGCCATCAGTCCGGGACAGGGTTCAGATACGCAGTATTTT. Translated, it gives CAISPGQGSDTQYF.

This clonotype was seen only a few times. J is TRBJ1-2 and V is TRBV7-9, with a weak D call TRBD1 (6 bases). The CDR3 runs 14 residues. V lost 1 base and J lost 6, with 12 bases in between. Germline CDR1 SEHNR, CDR2 FQNEAQ (reference sequence). The chain's CDR3 is CASSLVQGRNGYTF. In nucleotides, the CDR3 is TGTGCCAGCAGCTTAGTACAGGGTAGGAATGGCTACACCTTC.

The CDR3 region is CASRPGQEFGELFF. CDR3 sequence (DNA): TGTGCCAGTAGGCCGGGACAGGAATTCGGGGAGCTGTTTTTT. The chain links TRBV19 to TRBJ2-2; the match to TRBD1 covers 8 bases. This CDR3 has 14 residues. Germline CDR1 reads LNHDA; CDR2 reads SQIVND (reference sequence). V trimming: 6 bases; J trimming: 7 bases; junction bases outside the gene matches: 7.

This clonotype was counted at least ten times. The chain couples TRBV6-6 to TRBJ1-1; TRBD1 might be the D (5 bases). Looked up from germline, CDR1 is MNHNY and CDR2 is SVGAGI (reference sequence). Trimming removed 7 bases at V and 6 bases at J, with 12 bases between. This CDR3 is 12 amino acids long. The CDR3 sequence is CASKWGGSEAFF. Written as DNA, the CDR3 is TGTGCCAGCAAGTGGGGGGGATCTGAAGCTTTCTTT.

This clonotype was observed a few times. The chain recombines TRBV5-1 with TRBJ2-1, with TRBD2 matching 12 bases. The CDR3 runs to 15 residues. Per the germline V gene, CDR1 is SGHRS and CDR2 is YFSETQ. The V segment lost 4 bases and the J segment 10 bases; nucleotides outside the gene matches: 9. The CDR3 nucleotides are TGCGCCAGCAGCCAGACTAGCGGGGGCCTCAGGGAGCAGTTCTTC. The encoded protein is CASSQTSGGLREQFF.

This clonotype was picked up a small number of times. V usage is TRBV7-8 and J usage is TRBJ1-1; D gene unclear. The V and J ends lost 6 bases and 1 base respectively, with 24 bases between them. The CDR3 loop spans 18 amino acids. Germline CDR1 is SGHVS and CDR2 is FQNEAQ. The CDR3 region has the DNA TGTGCCAGCAGTTCCCCACCTTACAACAGATTCGAGAACACTGAAGCTTTCTTT. As protein: CASSSPPYNRFENTEAFF.

There are a few counts of this clonotype. The genes are TRBV11-3 and TRBJ2-2; the match to TRBD2 covers 9 bases. Germline V lookup: CDR1 SGHNT, CDR2 YENEEA. The V gene end was trimmed by 3 bases and the J gene end by 2 bases; junction bases not matched to a gene: 4. The CDR3 is made up of 16 amino acids. The CDR3, as DNA: TGTGCCAGCAGCTTTGGCGGGAGGGCCAACACCGGGGAGCTGTTTTTT. Its translation is CASSFGGRANTGELFF.

The J gene is TRBJ1-1, the V gene TRBV11-2; D uncertain. The germline V gene encodes CDR1 SGHAT and CDR2 FQNNGV. This CDR3 region has 16 residues. V was clipped by 0 bases and J by 0 bases, with 11 bases between them. The CDR3 sequence: CASSLDFGYMNTEAFF. Written as DNA, the CDR3 is TGTGCCAGCAGCTTAGATTTCGGATACATGAACACTGAAGCTTTCTTT.

This clonotype has a count of ten or more. This chain links TRBV6-6 with TRBJ2-2; TRBD2 matches 8 bases. This CDR3 spans 15 amino acids. Germline V gives CDR1 MNHNY, CDR2 SVGAGI (reference sequence). V lost 6 bases, J lost 2 bases, and 5 bases stayed unmatched. In DNA form, the CDR3 reads TGTGCCAGCAGAGCCGGGACTAGTAACACCGGGGAGCTGTTTTTT. Its translation is CASRAGTSNTGELFF.

This clonotype was detected only a few times. This chain links TRBV18 with TRBJ2-7; 8 bases agree with TRBD1. Per germline, CDR1 KGHSH and CDR2 LQKENI. This CDR3 is 13 amino acids long. J gave up 2 bases and V 6 bases, and 3 bases lay outside the gene matches. CDR3 residues: CASSGTGAYEQYV. The CDR3 DNA reads as TGTGCCAGCTCTGGGACAGGCGCCTACGAGCAGTACGTC.

The CDR3 protein is CAWTRARLSYEQYF. DNA for the CDR3: TGTGCCTGGACCCGGGCGCGTCTGTCCTACGAGCAGTACTTC. The chain carries TRBV30 and TRBJ2-7, with D unresolved. Germline-derived CDR1 and CDR2 are GTSNPN and SVGIG (reference sequence). CDR3 length: 14 amino acids. V lost 4 bases and J 1 base, leaving 14 bases between the germline ends.

The genes are TRBV28 and TRBJ2-7; D remains ambiguous. This CDR3 has 14 amino acids. Trimming stripped 4 bases from V and 0 bases from J, with 10 bases between. CDR1 and CDR2 (germline): MDHEN, SYDVKM. CDR3 sequence: CASSSQQSSYEQYV. CDR3 nucleotide sequence: TGTGCCAGCAGTTCACAACAGAGCTCCTACGAGCAGTACGTC.

Only a few counts were recorded for this clonotype. This chain joins TRBV18 and TRBJ1-2; no clear D gene. The CDR3 length is 14 residues. The germline V gene has CDR1 KGHSH and CDR2 LQKENI. V lost 4 bases and J lost 1, with 10 bases in between. The CDR3 DNA is TGTGCCAGCTCACGGGAGAAAATTAACTATGGCTACACCTTC. It yields the protein CASSREKINYGYTF. Supplemented by reference TRBV18 and TRBJ1-2, the full variable domain reads NAGVMQNPRHLVRRRGQEARLRCSPMKGHSHVYWYRQLPEEGLKFMVYLQKENIIDESGMPKERFSAEFPKEGPSILRIQQVVRGDSAAYFCASSREKINYGYTFGSGTRLTVV.

This clonotype was counted only a few times. The chain recombines TRBV27 with TRBJ2-1; TRBD2 matches 10 bases. There are 15 residues in the CDR3. The V segment lost 3 bases and the J segment 8 bases; nucleotides outside the gene matches: 7. From germline, CDR1 is MNHEY and CDR2 SMNVEV (reference sequence). The CDR3 region is CASSLSGRAIDEQFF. DNA of the CDR3: TGTGCCAGCAGTTTGAGCGGGAGGGCCATCGATGAGCAGTTCTTC.

This clonotype was detected many times. The V call is TRBV20-1, the J call TRBJ2-2, with 8 nucleotides matching TRBD2. Germline-derived CDR1 and CDR2 are DFQATT and SNEGSKA (reference sequence). Unmatched junction bases numbered 4, after V lost 6 bases and J lost 1 base. This CDR3 has 14 amino acids. For the CDR3, the DNA is TGCAGTGCACCGACTAGCGAGAACACCGGGGAGCTGTTTTTT. Its protein product is CSAPTSENTGELFF.

The chain has TRBV6-5 and TRBJ1-6; D uncertain. Germline CDR1 reads MNHEY; CDR2 reads SVGAGI. Trimming pared 2 bases from V and 7 bases from J, leaving 6 bases between. This CDR3 spans 13 amino acids. The CDR3 here is CASSYQPNSPLHF. The CDR3 coding sequence is TGTGCCAGCAGTTACCAGCCCAATTCACCCCTCCACTTT.

The CDR3 sequence: CAIATGTNTIYF. CDR3 coding DNA: TGTGCCATCGCGACGGGGACAAACACCATATATTTT. V is TRBV10-3 and J is TRBJ1-3; TRBD1 is a possible D gene (5 bases). V lost 8 bases and J 6 bases, leaving 11 bases between the germline ends. This CDR3 is built from 12 residues. CDR1 is ENHRY, CDR2 SYGVKD, per germline.

This clonotype was seen more than once but under ten times. This rearrangement joins TRBV24-1 to TRBJ2-1, with D possibly TRBD1 on 6 matching bases. Germline V gene sequence: CDR1 KGHDR, CDR2 SFDVKD. Trimming cost V 2 bases and J 2 bases, with 6 bases left between them. This CDR3 is 14 amino acids long. CDR3 sequence (DNA): TGTGCCACCAGTGATTACAGGGCCTACAATGAGCAGTTCTTC. Translating it yields CATSDYRAYNEQFF.

This clonotype showed up just a few times. The chain is built from TRBV28 and TRBJ2-4; 9 bases match TRBD1. The CDR3 runs 16 residues. CDR1 and CDR2 from the germline V gene are MDHEN and SYDVKM. V was pared by 4 bases and J by 5 bases, with 9 bases of the junction left unmatched. CDR3 protein: CASSSYGTGTENIQYF. As DNA, the CDR3 is TGTGCCAGCAGTTCGTACGGGACAGGGACGGAAAACATTCAGTACTTC. Together with reference TRBV28 and TRBJ2-4, the CDR3 gives the full variable domain: DVKVTQSSRYLVKRTGEKVFLECVQDMDHENMFWYRQDPGLGLRLIYFSYDVKMKEKGDIPEGYSVSREKKERFSLILESASTNQTSMYLCASSSYGTGTENIQYFGAGTRLSVL.

This clonotype has a count of ten or more. V gene TRBV7-2 combines with J gene TRBJ2-3; possible D gene TRBD1, 5 bases. Germline CDR1 and CDR2: SGHTA and FQGNSA. This CDR3 contains 15 residues. V was shortened by 1 base and J by 6 bases, with 14 bases between the two germline ends. The CDR3 loop reads CASSLGGGEADTQYF. Here the CDR3 DNA reads TGTGCCAGCAGCTTAGGGGGCGGAGAGGCGGATACGCAGTATTTT.